These T cell receptor beta chains were read from a single sample in a study of blood T cell repertoires in COVID-19. Measured with immunoSEQ multiplex PCR; TCRdb has only the in-frame clones, and not every one. The data show around 250,000 clones, roughly 83% seen once. Sequenced input: PBMCs or T cells enriched from blood (not recorded which). Source of these receptors: a woman aged 45-65 years who had recovered from COVID-19. Each CDR3 is given with its conserved first and last residue. Each record gives: V gene, J gene, clone size, D gene, CDR3 DNA, CDR3 protein. A D gene is named only where the DNA matches it firmly. Some rows have no size entry. The others give once, few or many, or a class for an expanded clone.

TRBV4-3	TRBJ2-7	NA	NA	TGCGCCAGCAGCCAAGCTGTTTTCGACGAGCAGTACTTC	CASSQAVFDEQYF
TRBV18	TRBJ1-4	NA	TRBD1	TGTGCCAGCTCACCGGAGACAGGGGGCAATGAAAAACTGTTTTTT	CASSPETGGNEKLFF
TRBV19	TRBJ2-1	once	NA	TGTGCCAGTAGTATCATGACGGGGTACAATGAGCAGTTCTTC	CASSIMTGYNEQFF
TRBV6-2/TRBV6-3	TRBJ1-2	NA	TRBD1	TGTGCCAGCAGTTTGACAGGGTCCACGTATGGCTACACCTTC	CASSLTGSTYGYTF
TRBV11-2	TRBJ2-2	NA	NA	TGTGCCAGCAGCTCGCCCCGGTCCACCGGGGAGCTGTTTTTT	CASSSPRSTGELFF
TRBV18	TRBJ2-5	NA	TRBD1	TGTGCCAGCTCACCCCTATGGGACAGGCGGGAACAAGAGACCCAGTACTTC	CASSPLWDRREQETQYF
TRBV19	TRBJ2-7	NA	TRBD1	TGTGCCAGTAGTATAGGACAGGGCAGAGGCGAGCAGTACTTC	CASSIGQGRGEQYF
TRBV6-5	TRBJ2-1	NA	TRBD2	TGTGCCAGCAGTTATTTTACGGGACTAGCGGTTGAGCAGTTCTTC	CASSYFTGLAVEQFF
TRBV6-5	TRBJ2-2	NA	TRBD1	TGTGCCAGCAGGCCAGACAGGGGGCGAACCGGGGAGCTGTTTTTT	CASRPDRGRTGELFF
TRBV18	TRBJ1-2	NA	TRBD1	TGTGCCAGCGAGGGGACAGGGGGCTATGGCTACACCTTC	CASEGTGGYGYTF
TRBV21-1	TRBJ2-1	NA	NA	TGTGCCAGCAGCGCAACGGGACTAGCGGGAGAGGGTGTGAATGAGCAGTTCTTC	CASSATGLAGEGVNEQFF
TRBV2	TRBJ1-5	NA	TRBD1	TGTGCCAGCAGGGGATTGGACAGGAATCAGCCCCAGCATTTT	CASRGLDRNQPQHF
TRBV9	TRBJ2-7	NA	TRBD2	TGTGCCAGCAGCGTGACTAGCGGGCCCTACGAGCAGTACTTC	CASSVTSGPYEQYF
TRBV19	TRBJ1-5	once	NA	TGTGCCAGTAGTATGCGGGGGGTTAATCAGCCCCAGCATTTT	CASSMRGVNQPQHF
TRBV7-9	TRBJ2-7	NA	NA	TGTGCCAGCAGCAAAGGGGGGGTCTCCTACGAGCAGTACTTC	CASSKGGVSYEQYF
TRBV30	TRBJ1-2	NA	NA	TGTGCCTGGAGTGCGAGGCGCGGGGGCTGGGGTGGCTACACCTTC	CAWSARRGGWGGYTF
TRBV7-3	TRBJ1-1	NA	NA	TGTGCCAGCAGCTTAAGTCGTGACACTGAAGCTTTCTTT	CASSLSRDTEAFF
TRBV2	TRBJ1-3	NA	NA	TGTGCCAGCAGTGGCCGGGGGGGAAACACCATATATTTT	CASSGRGGNTIYF
TRBV19	TRBJ2-1	once	TRBD2	TGTGCCAGTAGTATCTGGCTAGCGGGAGGCAATGAGCAGTTCTTC	CASSIWLAGGNEQFF
TRBV23-1	TRBJ2-3	NA	TRBD2	TGCGCCAGCAGTCAATGGGTGCGGGGGGACCCGGATACGCAGTATTTT	CASSQWVRGDPDTQYF
TRBV12-5	TRBJ2-1	NA	TRBD2	TGTGCTAGTGGTTTGGTCTATCTAGCGGACAATGAGCAGTTCTTC	CASGLVYLADNEQFF
TRBV2	TRBJ2-5	NA	NA	TGTGCCAGCAGCGTCCAAGAGACCCAGTACTTC	CASSVQETQYF
TRBV7-6	TRBJ1-1	NA	TRBD1	TGTGCCAGCAGCTTAGTTGCCAGGGGGGACACTGAAGCTTTCTTT	CASSLVARGDTEAFF
TRBV5-6	TRBJ2-3	NA	TRBD1	TGTGCCAGCAAGGGGACAGGGAGGACAGATACGCAGTATTTT	CASKGTGRTDTQYF
TRBV28	TRBJ2-7	NA	NA	TGTGCCAGCAGTTTTCTAAGTCAGGGTTTTTCCGAGCAGTACTTC	CASSFLSQGFSEQYF
TRBV6-4	TRBJ2-3	NA	TRBD2	TGTGCCAGCAGTGACTCGGCGGGGGGTATCGATACGCAGTATTTT	CASSDSAGGIDTQYF
TRBV7-3	TRBJ2-1	NA	TRBD2	TGTGCCAGCAGCCGAACTAGCGGGGGTCATGAGCAGTTCTTC	CASSRTSGGHEQFF
TRBV28	TRBJ1-5	NA	NA	TGTGCCAGCACCTCGGGGGGTCCCCAGCCCCAGCATTTT	CASTSGGPQPQHF
TRBV28	TRBJ1-3	NA	NA	TGTGCCAGGCCGAGGGAGTGCTTGGGGACTGGAAACACCATATATTTT	CARPRECLGTGNTIYF
TRBV5-5	TRBJ2-1	NA	TRBD1	TGTGCCAGCAGCTTGGTACGACAGGGAATACGCAATGAGCAGTTCTTC	CASSLVRQGIRNEQFF
TRBV11-2	TRBJ1-6	NA	NA	TGTGCCAGCAGCTTAGATGTCAGAATCTATAATTCACCCCTCCACTTT	CASSLDVRIYNSPLHF
TRBV3-1/TRBV3-2	TRBJ2-2	NA	NA	TGTGCCAGCAGGGGGCGCCCCGGGGAGCTGTTTTTT	CASRGRPGELFF
TRBV27	TRBJ1-5	once	NA	TGTGCCAGCAGTCTAAAGCGGGGTGGCAATCAGCCCCAGCATTTT	CASSLKRGGNQPQHF
TRBV6-6	TRBJ2-7	NA	NA	TGTGCCAGCAGCACCCCGACGGGGGGCCGTGGCTACGAGCAGTACTTC	CASSTPTGGRGYEQYF
TRBV2	TRBJ1-1	NA	TRBD1	TGTGCCAGCAGTGAGGGACAGGGCAGTTACCGCACTGAAGCTTTCTTT	CASSEGQGSYRTEAFF
TRBV28	TRBJ2-7	NA	NA	TGTGCCAGCAGTTCCCGTGGCACGTACTCCTACGAGCAGTACTTC	CASSSRGTYSYEQYF
TRBV2	TRBJ1-5	NA	TRBD1	TGTGCCAGCAGTGGACAGGGGGCAAATACTGGTCAGCCCCAGCATTTT	CASSGQGANTGQPQHF
TRBV29-1	TRBJ1-1	NA	NA	TGCAGCGTTGCTTTGAACACTGAAGCTTTCTTT	CSVALNTEAFF
TRBV3-1/TRBV3-2	TRBJ2-1	many	NA	TGTGCCAGCAGCCAAGAAGCGGCCTTCTACAATGAGCAGTTCTTC	CASSQEAAFYNEQFF
TRBV27	TRBJ1-6	NA	NA	TGTGCCAGCAGGAGTGTCTACCGACGGAGGTTTGATTCACCCCTCCACTTT	CASRSVYRRRFDSPLHF
TRBV15	TRBJ2-5	NA	NA	TGTGCCACCAGCAGAGATCACAGGGAAGAGACCCAGTACTTC	CATSRDHREETQYF
TRBV7-8	TRBJ2-2	NA	NA	TGTGCCAGCAGCCCAGTAGGGGCCCTAGTCACCGGGGAGCTGTTTTTT	CASSPVGALVTGELFF